This section outlines one T cell receptor beta chain sequence together with its context. This clonotype was picked up many times. Its antigen is still unknown. No much larger clone is present one base from it, and per-base qualities are unavailable. TCR beta CDR3 regions were amplified from RNA transcripts. A first-round RT-PCR of the TCR CDR3 used the HTBI primer set with the Qiagen OneStep RT-PCR kit. Libraries were constructed in a second round of multiplex PCR, after which size selection and purification were carried out. Paired-end sequencing of the libraries was performed with 100 bp reads on an Illumina HiSeq2000. Under the source paper's analysis protocol: Raw data were processed with SOAPnuke, discarding reads with adapters, uncalled bases, mean Phred below 15, or no exact constant-primer or identifier match. COPE v1.2.5 was used to merge high-quality paired reads, and clonotypes were defined as unique nucleotide sequences. Clonotypes were aligned to IMGT TRBV, TRBD and TRBJ reference segments using MiTCR v1.1. Analysis was restricted to V-J combinations with a frequency above 0.0001, which covered roughly 99% of repertoires. The TCS score was defined as F50 (clonal expansion) divided by E x V (chaos), with BLOSUM62-based TCRdist calculated between CDR3 peptides within each V-J. Welch's t-statistics and random forest reduced 450 to 600 V-J features to 10 to 15, which were used in a naive Bayes classifier (R e1071). TCRdb trimmed the raw reads at Q25, called clones with MiXCR and kept productive beta chains. Rows are combined by CDR3 protein, so each entry shows the most common genes and DNA. The V and J calls and clone size are TCRdb's, not the authors'. This sample has 300,000 to 400,000 distinct CDR3 sequences in its table, and approximately 15% of those were observed once. The top ten clonotypes cover 20% to 25% of the sample.

The source of the sample is a study of T cells in Graves' hyperthyroidism and ophthalmopathy (dated by TCRdb to about 2019). Study-level background: Peripheral blood samples were taken at initial diagnosis, before any treatment was given. After sampling, hyperthyroidism patients received methimazole starting at 30 mg daily, and ophthalmopathy patients received high-dose intravenous methylprednisolone. TCR V-J signatures able to tell the groups apart were searched for in a discovery cohort of 90 to 100 patients, of whom more than 40 had Graves' ophthalmopathy and around 57 had stable Graves' hyperthyroidism. In addition, the study compared T-cell repertoires in thyroid tissue and in blood from 6 or 7 Graves' hyperthyroidism patients. According to the paper, TCR Vbeta CDR3 sequencing was carried out on about 140 peripheral blood samples, which came from some 41 ophthalmopathy, around 74 hyperthyroidism and about 17 progressor patients. An independent validation cohort of around 19 hyperthyroidism patients and roughly 16 patients who later progressed to ophthalmopathy tested prospective prediction of ophthalmopathy. The roughly 91 discovery patients were randomly divided into training and test sets at a 7:3 ratio.

On the study overall, not on this receptor specifically: Sample size was not statistically predetermined, and blinding of investigators to group allocation was not performed. A 13 V-J signature model separated ophthalmopathy from stable hyperthyroidism, with roughly 88% sensitivity and roughly 81% specificity in cross-validation and 80%/75% in testing. During validation, the model predicted progression to ophthalmopathy a median of about 5.9 months ahead of onset, with almost 71% sensitivity and roughly 72% specificity. Most expanded thyroid clonotypes (frequency above 0.001) were also detected in blood, suggesting blood repertoires may reflect thyroid immune responses.

According to the germline V gene (reference sequence), CDR1 reads DFQATT and CDR2 reads SNEGSKA. Measured from the cysteine to the phenylalanine, the CDR3 is 13 residues long. Only the CDR3 portion is preserved as DNA: 39 bases, with reading frame beginning at the first base. V has 5 bases trimmed and J has 6 bases trimmed; junction bases matching no gene number 7. A patient counted as having stable Graves' hyperthyroidism if no progression to ophthalmopathy occurred over 18 months of follow-up. Hyperthyroidism patients were aged 18 to 65 years and newly diagnosed, with disease duration of less than 2 months. Exclusion was applied to patients with uncontrolled infections, other autoimmune diseases, pregnancy or lactation. Diagnoses were based on clinical symptoms, serum thyroxine and TRAb, thyroid ultrasound and orbital computed tomography. Ficoll-Paque density gradient centrifugation was used to isolate PBMCs from under 11 ml of fresh peripheral blood. Total RNA was extracted using Trizol reagent, and RNA quality was assessed on an Agilent 2100 Bioanalyzer.

This receptor was identified in a woman between 25 and 40 years old with Graves' hyperthyroidism. This sequence uses TRBV20-1 and TRBJ1-2; 9 bases in the middle match TRBD1. Input material: blood. The CDR3 in this case is CSASPGQGHGYTF. The bases are TGCAGTGCTTCACCGGGACAGGGTCATGGCTACACCTTC.